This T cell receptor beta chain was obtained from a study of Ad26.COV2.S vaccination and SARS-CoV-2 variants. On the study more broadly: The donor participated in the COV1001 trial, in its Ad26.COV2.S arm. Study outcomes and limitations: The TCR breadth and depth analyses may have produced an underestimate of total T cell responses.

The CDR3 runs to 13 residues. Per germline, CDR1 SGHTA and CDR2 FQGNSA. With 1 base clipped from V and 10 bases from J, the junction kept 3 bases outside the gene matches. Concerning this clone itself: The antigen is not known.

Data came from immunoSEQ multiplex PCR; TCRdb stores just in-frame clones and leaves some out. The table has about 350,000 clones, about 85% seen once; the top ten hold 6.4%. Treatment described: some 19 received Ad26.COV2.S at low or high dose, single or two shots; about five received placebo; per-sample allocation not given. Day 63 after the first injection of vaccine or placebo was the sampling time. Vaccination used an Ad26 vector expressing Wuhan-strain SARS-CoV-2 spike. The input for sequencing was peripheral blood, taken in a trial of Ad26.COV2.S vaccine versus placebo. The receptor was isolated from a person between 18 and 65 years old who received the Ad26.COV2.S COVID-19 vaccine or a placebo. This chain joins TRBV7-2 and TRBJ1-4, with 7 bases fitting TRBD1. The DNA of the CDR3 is TGTGCCAGCAGCTTAGGACAGGGAACAAAACTGTTTTTT. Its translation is CASSLGQGTKLFF.